This T cell receptor (beta chain) was sequenced in a study of vaccination and CD4 T cells after COVID-19. Across the whole study: Post-vaccination samples were procured at a median of 72 days following dose two (range 14 to 241). General study findings and limits: A relatively small number of convalescent patients were studied, and no early post-infection timepoints were included. Convalescent patients displayed a median around 88% of reactive clones emerging only post-vaccination.

The study sequenced cultured CD4+ T cell DNA using the Oncomine TCR Beta short-read assay. MiXCR was run by TCRdb on the PCR reads, yielding one entry per CDR3 protein. The sample contains around 11,000 distinct CDR3 sequences, about 38% of which appear only once. Stated treatment: approximately 9-day PBMC culture with coronavirus spike peptide pools or control peptides (ViraFEST assay). CDR1 is SGDLS, CDR2 YYNGEE, per germline. V was clipped by 0 bases and J by 4 bases; unmatched bases: 6. There are 15 residues in the CDR3. Details on this clonotype: Its matching antigen is unknown.

V gene TRBV9 combines with J gene TRBJ2-7; TRBD1 aligns across 8 bases. Sequencing was carried out using CD4+ T cells from blood, cultured in vitro. This clonotype was obtained from a human donor who had recovered from COVID-19. For the CDR3, the DNA is TGTGCCAGCAGCGTAGGGGCAGGGGGCGAATACGAGCAGTACTTC. This translates into CASSVGAGGEYEQYF.